These 5 T cell receptor beta chains came from one sample sequenced in a study of vaccination and CD4 T cells after COVID-19. Their antigen targets remain unknown. Described treatment: approximately 9-day PBMC culture with coronavirus spike peptide pools or control peptides (ViraFEST assay). Oncomine TCR Beta short-read sequencing was applied to DNA from cultured CD4+ T cells. TCRdb itself ran the PCR reads through MiXCR, one entry per CDR3 protein. The data contain under 20,000 distinct CDR3 sequences, approximately 49% of them seen just once; the ten biggest clones take up roughly 4.2%. The material sequenced was CD4+ T cells from blood, cultured in vitro. Receptors were obtained from a human donor who had recovered from COVID-19.

To note about this clonotype: At one of its ends the junction is not consistent with the germline gene, which may arise from a read error. The chain employs TRBV30 and TRBJ2-5; TRBD1 is a possible D gene (5 bases). Germline loops: CDR1 GTSNPN, CDR2 SVGIG (reference sequence). The CDR3 runs to 12 residues. This CDR3 is CAGRQSQEIQYF. The CDR3 DNA reads as TGTGCCGGTAGACAGTCCCAAGAGATCCAGTACTTC.

The gene calls are TRBV27 and TRBJ1-4; D unresolved. Germline CDR1 MNHEY, CDR2 SMNVEV (reference sequence). Trimming stripped 4 bases from V and 7 bases from J, with 13 bases between. There are 14 residues in the CDR3. CDR3 DNA: TGTGCCAGCAGTTCCCTCGGACGGGGTGAAAAACTGTTTTTT. Translating it yields CASSSLGRGEKLFF.

This clonotype was counted a few times. The V and J genes are TRBV7-2 and TRBJ2-7; D gene ambiguous. V gave up 6 bases and J gave up 2 bases, with 17 bases separating them. CDR3 length: 15 residues. Germline assignment: CDR1 SGHTA and CDR2 FQGNSA. The CDR3 region has the DNA TGTGCCAGCAGTTTCGGAAGACTCGAGACCTACGAGCAGTACTTC. Amino acid sequence: CASSFGRLETYEQYF.

The V gene is TRBV5-4, the J gene TRBJ2-1, with 9 positions matching TRBD2. Germline lookup yields CDR1 SGHNT and CDR2 YYREEE (reference sequence). This CDR3 is 15 amino acids long. Losses at the gene ends were 2 bases for V and 9 bases for J; bases not matched to a gene: 9. CDR3 sequence (DNA): TGTGCCAGCAGCTTTATCCGGCGGGAGGGGGGTGAGCAGTTCTTC. Encoded protein: CASSFIRREGGEQFF.

This clonotype appeared once. The CDR3, as DNA: TGCGCCAGCAGCGGCCCTAATGAAAAACTGTTTTTT. This gives the protein CASSGPNEKLFF. The chain employs TRBV4-3 and TRBJ1-4; D gene unclear. CDR1 is LGHNA and CDR2 is YSLEER in the germline V gene. The V gene lost 5 bases and the J gene lost 3 bases, with 4 bases spanning the gap. The CDR3 has 12 residues.